This T cell receptor (beta chain) originates from a study of blood T cell repertoires in COVID-19. Looking at the study overall: Collection of acute and convalescent COVID-19 samples took place in the United States, Italy and Spain. T cells, B-cell-depleted T cells, or PBMCs supplied cDNA or gDNA.

Sequencing used immunoSEQ multiplex PCR; TCRdb keeps in-frame clones, though not all of them. Of 200,000 to 250,000 clones listed, around 84% are singletons. The CDR3 is 12 amino acids. Trimming took off 3 bases at V and 7 bases at J, with 7 bases between the two ends. Per the germline V gene, CDR1 is WNHNN and CDR2 is SYGVQD (reference sequence). The TCR was taken from a woman aged 60-75 years who had recovered from COVID-19. This chain links TRBV10-1 with TRBJ1-3; D gene unclear. Sequenced sample: peripheral blood. Here the CDR3 DNA reads TGCGCCAGCAGTGACCCCGGGAACACCATATATTTT. It yields the protein CASSDPGNTIYF.